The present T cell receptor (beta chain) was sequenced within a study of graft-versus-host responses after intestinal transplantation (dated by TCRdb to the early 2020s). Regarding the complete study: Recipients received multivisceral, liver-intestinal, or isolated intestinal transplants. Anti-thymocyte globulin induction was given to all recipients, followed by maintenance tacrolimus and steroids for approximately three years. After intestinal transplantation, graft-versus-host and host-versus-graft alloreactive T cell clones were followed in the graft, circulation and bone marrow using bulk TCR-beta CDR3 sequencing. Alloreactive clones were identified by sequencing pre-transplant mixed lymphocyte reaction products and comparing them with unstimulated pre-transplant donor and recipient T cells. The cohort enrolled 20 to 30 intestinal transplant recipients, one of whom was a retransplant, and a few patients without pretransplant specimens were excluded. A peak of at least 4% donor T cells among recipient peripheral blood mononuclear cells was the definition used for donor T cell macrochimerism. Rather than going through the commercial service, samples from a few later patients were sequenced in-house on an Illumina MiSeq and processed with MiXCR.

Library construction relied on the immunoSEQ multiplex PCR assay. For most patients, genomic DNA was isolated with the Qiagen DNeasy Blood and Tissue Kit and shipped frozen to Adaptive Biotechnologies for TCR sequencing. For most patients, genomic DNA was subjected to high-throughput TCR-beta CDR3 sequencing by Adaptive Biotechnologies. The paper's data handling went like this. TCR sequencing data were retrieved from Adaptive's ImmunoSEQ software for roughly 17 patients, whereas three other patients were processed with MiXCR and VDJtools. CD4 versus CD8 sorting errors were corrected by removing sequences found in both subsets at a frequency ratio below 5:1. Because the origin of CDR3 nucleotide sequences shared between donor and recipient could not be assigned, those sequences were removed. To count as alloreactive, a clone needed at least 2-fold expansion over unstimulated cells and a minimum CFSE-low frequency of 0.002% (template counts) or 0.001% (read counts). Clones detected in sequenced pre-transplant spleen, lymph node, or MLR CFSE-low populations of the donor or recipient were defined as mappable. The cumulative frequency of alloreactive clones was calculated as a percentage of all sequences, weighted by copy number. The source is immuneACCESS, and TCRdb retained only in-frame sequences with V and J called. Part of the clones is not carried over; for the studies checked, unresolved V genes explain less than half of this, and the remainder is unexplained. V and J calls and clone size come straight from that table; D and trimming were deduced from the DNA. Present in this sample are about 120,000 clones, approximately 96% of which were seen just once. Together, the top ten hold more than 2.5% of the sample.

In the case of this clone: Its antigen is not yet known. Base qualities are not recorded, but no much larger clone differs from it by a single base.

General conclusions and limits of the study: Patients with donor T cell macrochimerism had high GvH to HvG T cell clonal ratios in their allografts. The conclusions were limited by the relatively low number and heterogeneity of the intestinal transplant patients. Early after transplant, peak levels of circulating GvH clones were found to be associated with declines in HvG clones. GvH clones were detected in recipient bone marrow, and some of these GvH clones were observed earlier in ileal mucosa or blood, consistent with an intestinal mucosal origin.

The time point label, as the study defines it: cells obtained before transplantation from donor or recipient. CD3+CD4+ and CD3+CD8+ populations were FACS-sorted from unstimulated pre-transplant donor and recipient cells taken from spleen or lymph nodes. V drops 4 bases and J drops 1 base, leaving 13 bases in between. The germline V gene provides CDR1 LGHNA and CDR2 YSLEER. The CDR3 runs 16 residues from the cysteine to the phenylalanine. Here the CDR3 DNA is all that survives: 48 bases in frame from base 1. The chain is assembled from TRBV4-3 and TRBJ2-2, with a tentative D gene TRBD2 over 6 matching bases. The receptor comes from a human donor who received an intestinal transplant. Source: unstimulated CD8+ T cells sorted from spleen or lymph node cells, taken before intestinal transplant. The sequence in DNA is TGCGCCAGCAGCCCCCACCAGCGGGTGAACACCGGGGAGCTGTTTTTT. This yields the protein CASSPHQRVNTGELFF.